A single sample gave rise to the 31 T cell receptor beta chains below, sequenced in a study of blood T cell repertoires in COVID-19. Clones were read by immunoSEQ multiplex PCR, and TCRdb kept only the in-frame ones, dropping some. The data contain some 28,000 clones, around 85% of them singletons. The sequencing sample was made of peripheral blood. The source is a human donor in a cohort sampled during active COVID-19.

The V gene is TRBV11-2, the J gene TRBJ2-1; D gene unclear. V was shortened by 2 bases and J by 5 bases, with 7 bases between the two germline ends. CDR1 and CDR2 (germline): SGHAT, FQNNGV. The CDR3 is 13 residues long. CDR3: CASSLSKHNEQFF. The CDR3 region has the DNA TGTGCCAGCAGCTTAAGTAAGCACAATGAGCAGTTCTTC.

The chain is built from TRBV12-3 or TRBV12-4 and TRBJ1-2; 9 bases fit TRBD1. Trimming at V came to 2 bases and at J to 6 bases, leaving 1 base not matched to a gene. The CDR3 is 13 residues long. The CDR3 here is CASSLRTGDGYTF. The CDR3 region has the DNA TGTGCCAGCAGTTTACGGACAGGGGATGGCTACACCTTC.

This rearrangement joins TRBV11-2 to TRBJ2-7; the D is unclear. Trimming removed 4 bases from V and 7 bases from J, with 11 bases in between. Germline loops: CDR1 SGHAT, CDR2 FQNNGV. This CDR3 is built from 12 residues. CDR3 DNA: TGTGCCAGCAGCTACGGTCTCCGGGAGCAGTACTTC. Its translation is CASSYGLREQYF.

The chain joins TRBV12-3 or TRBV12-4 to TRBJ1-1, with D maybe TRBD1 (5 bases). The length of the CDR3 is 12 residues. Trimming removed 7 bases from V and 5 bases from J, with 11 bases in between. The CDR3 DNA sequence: TGTGCCAGCAACTGGGGGGGTACTGAAGCTTTCTTT. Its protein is CASNWGGTEAFF.

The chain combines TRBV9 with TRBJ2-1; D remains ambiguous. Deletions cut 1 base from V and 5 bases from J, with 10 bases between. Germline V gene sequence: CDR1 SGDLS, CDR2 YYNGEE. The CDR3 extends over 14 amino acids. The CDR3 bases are TGTGCCAGCAGCGTATGGAGCGCCAACAATGAGCAGTTCTTC. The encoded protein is CASSVWSANNEQFF.

The CDR3 coding sequence is TGTGCCAGCAGCGCCAGTTGGGCCAGGTATAATTCACCCCTCCACTTT. It specifies CASSASWARYNSPLHF. The V call is TRBV2, the J call TRBJ1-6; unclear D gene. The CDR3 contains 16 residues. The V gene lost 6 bases and the J gene lost 4 bases, with 16 bases spanning the gap. In germline, CDR1 is SNHLY, CDR2 FYNNEI.

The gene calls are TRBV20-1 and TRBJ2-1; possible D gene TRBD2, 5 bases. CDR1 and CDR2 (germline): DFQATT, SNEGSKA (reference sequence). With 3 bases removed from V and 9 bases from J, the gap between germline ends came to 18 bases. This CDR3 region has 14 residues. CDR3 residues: CSASKDYLEGEQFF. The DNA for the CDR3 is TGCAGTGCTAGTAAAGACTATTTAGAGGGTGAGCAGTTCTTC.

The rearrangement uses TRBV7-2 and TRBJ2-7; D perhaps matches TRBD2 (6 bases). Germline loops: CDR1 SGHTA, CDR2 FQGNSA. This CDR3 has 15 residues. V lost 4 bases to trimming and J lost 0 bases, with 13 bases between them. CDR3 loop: CASSSGTRSSYEQYF. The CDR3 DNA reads TGTGCCAGCAGCTCCGGGACTCGGAGCTCCTACGAGCAGTACTTC.

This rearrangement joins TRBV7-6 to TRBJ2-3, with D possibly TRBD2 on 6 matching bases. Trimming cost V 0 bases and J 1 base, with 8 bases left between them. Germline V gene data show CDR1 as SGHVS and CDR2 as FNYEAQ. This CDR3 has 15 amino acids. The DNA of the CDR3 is TGTGCCAGCAGCTTAGCCTGGGGGGGCACAGATACGCAGTATTTT. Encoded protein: CASSLAWGGTDTQYF.

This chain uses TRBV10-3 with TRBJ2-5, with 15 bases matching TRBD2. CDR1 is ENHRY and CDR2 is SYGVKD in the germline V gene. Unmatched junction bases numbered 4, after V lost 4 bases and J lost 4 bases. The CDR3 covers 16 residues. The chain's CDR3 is CAISGPGLAGGETQYF. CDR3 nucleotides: TGTGCCATCAGTGGGCCGGGACTAGCGGGAGGAGAGACCCAGTACTTC.

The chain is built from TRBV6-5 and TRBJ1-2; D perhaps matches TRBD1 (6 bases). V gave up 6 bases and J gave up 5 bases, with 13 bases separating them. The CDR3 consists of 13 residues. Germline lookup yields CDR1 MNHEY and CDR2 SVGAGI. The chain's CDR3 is CASRAGDGYGYTF. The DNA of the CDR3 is TGTGCCAGCAGGGCAGGGGACGGTTATGGCTACACCTTC.

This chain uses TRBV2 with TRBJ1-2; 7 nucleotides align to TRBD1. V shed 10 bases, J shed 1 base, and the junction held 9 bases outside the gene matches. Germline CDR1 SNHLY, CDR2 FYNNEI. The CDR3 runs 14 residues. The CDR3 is CATTERDSNYGYTF. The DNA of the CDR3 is TGTGCCACCACCGAACGGGACAGTAACTATGGCTACACCTTC.

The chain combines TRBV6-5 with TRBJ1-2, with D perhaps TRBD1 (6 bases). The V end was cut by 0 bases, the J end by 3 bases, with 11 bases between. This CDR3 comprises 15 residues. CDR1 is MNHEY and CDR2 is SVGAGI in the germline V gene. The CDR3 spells CASSYSPGHHYGYTF. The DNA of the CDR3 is TGTGCCAGCAGTTACTCGCCGGGACACCACTATGGCTACACCTTC.

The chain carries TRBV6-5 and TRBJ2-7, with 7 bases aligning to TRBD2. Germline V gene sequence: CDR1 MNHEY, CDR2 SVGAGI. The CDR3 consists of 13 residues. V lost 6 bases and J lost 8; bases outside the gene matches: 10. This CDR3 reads CASSRGAGEKQYF. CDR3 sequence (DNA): TGTGCCAGCAGCCGAGGGGCGGGAGAGAAGCAGTACTTC.

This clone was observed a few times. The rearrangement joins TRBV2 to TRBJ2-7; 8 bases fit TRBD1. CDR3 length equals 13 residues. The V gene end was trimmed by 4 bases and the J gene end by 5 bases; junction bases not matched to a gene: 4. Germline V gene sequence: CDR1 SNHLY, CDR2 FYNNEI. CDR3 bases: TGTGCCAGCAGTGTGGACAGGGCAAACGAGCAGTACTTC. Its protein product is CASSVDRANEQYF.

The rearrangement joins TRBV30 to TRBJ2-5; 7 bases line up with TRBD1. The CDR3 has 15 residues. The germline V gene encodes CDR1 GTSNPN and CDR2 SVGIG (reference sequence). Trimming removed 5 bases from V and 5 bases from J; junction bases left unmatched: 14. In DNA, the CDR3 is TGTGCCTGGCCTTCGGGGACAGAGGCGCGTGAGACCCAGTACTTC. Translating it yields CAWPSGTEARETQYF. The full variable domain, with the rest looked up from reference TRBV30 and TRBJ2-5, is SQTIHQWPATLVQPVGSPLSLECTVEGTSNPNLYWYRQAAGRGLQLLFYSVGIGQISSEVPQNLSASRPQDRQFILSSKKLLLSDSGFYLCAWPSGTEARETQYFGPGTRLLVL.

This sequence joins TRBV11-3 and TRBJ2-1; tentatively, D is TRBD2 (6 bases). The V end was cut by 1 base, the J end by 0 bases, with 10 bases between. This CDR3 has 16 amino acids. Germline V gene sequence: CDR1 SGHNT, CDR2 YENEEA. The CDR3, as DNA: TGTGCCAGCAGCTTAGGCGGTAGCGGCTCCTACAATGAGCAGTTCTTC. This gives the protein CASSLGGSGSYNEQFF.

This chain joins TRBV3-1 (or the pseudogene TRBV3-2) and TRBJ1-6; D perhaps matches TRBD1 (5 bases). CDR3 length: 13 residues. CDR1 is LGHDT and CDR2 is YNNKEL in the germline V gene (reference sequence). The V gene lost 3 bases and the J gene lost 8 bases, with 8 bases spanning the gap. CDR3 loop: CASSHRGDSPLHF. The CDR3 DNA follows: TGTGCCAGCAGCCACCGGGGGGATTCACCCCTCCACTTT.

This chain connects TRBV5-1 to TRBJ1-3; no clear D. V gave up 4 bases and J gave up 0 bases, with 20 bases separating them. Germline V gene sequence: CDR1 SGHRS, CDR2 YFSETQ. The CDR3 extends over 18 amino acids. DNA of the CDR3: TGCGCCAGCAGCCTTCACTTTCTTGACATTAGCTCTGGAAACACCATATATTTT. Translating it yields CASSLHFLDISSGNTIYF.

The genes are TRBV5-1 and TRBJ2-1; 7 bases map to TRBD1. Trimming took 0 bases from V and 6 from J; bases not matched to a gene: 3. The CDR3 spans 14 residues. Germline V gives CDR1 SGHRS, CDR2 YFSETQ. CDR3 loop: CASSLGQGLNEQFF. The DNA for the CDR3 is TGCGCCAGCAGCTTGGGACAGGGTCTCAATGAGCAGTTCTTC. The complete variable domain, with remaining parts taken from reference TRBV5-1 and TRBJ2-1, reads KAGVTQTPRYLIKTRGQQVTLSCSPISGHRSVSWYQQTPGQGLQFLFEYFSETQRNKGNFPGRFSGRQFSNSRSEMNVSTLELGDSALYLCASSLGQGLNEQFFGPGTRLTVL.

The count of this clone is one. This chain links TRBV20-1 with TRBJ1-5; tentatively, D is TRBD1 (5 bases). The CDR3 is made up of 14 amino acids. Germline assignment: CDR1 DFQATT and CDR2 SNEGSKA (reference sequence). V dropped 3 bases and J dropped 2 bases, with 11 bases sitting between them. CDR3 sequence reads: CSASRGTGNQPQHF. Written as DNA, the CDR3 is TGCAGTGCTAGTCGGGGGACTGGCAATCAGCCCCAGCATTTT.

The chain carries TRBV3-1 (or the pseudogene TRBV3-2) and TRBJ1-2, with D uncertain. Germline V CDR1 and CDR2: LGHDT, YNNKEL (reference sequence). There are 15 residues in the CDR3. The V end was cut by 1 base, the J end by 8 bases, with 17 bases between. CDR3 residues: CASSQGLVSPRGYTF. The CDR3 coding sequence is TGTGCCAGCAGCCAAGGTCTGGTATCTCCGAGAGGCTACACCTTC.

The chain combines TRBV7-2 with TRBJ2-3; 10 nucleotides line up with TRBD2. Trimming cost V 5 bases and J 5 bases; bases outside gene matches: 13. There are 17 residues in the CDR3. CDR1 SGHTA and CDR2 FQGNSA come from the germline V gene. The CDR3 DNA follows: TGTGCCAGCAGCGCCAGACTAGCGGGTCCTACATTAGATACGCAGTATTTT. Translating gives CASSARLAGPTLDTQYF.

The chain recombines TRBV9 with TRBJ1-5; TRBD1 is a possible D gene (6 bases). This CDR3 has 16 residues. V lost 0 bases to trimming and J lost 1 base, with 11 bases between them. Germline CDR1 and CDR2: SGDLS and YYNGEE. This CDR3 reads CASSVGAGASNQPQHF. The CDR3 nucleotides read TGTGCCAGCAGCGTAGGTGCGGGGGCGAGCAATCAGCCCCAGCATTTT.

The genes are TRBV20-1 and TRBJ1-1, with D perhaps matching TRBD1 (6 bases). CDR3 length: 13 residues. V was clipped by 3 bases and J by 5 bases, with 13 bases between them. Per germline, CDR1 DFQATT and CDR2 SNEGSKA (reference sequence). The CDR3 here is CSASNRVETEAFF. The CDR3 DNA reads TGCAGTGCTAGTAACAGGGTGGAAACTGAAGCTTTCTTT.

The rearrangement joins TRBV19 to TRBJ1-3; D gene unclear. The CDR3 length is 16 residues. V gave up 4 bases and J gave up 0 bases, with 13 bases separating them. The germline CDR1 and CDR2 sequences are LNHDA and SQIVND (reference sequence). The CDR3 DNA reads TGTGCCAGTAGTAACAACCTCCTGTTCTCTGGAAACACCATATATTTT. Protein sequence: CASSNNLLFSGNTIYF.

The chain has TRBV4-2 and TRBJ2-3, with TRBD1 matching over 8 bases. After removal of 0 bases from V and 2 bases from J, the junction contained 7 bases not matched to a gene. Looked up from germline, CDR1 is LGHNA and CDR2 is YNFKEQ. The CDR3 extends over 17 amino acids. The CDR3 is CASSQDVRGRVTDTQYF. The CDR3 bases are TGTGCCAGCAGCCAAGATGTCAGGGGGCGCGTCACAGATACGCAGTATTTT.

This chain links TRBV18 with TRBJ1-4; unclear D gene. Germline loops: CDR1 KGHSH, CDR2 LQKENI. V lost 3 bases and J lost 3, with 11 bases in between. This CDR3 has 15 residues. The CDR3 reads CASSPPGYPNEKLFF. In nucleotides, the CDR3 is TGTGCCAGCTCACCCCCAGGATACCCTAATGAAAAACTGTTTTTT.

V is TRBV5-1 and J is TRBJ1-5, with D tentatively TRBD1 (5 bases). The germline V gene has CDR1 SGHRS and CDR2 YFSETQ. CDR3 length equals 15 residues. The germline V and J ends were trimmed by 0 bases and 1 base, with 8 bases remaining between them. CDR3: CASSLEGLSNQPQHF. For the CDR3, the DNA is TGCGCCAGCAGCTTGGAGGGGTTAAGCAATCAGCCCCAGCATTTT.

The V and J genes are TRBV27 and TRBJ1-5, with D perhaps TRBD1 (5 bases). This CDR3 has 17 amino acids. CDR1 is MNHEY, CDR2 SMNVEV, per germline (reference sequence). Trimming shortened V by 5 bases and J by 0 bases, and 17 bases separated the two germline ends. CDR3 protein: CASSPRSRRVSNQPQHF. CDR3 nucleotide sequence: TGTGCCAGCAGTCCGAGATCGCGCAGGGTTAGCAATCAGCCCCAGCATTTT.

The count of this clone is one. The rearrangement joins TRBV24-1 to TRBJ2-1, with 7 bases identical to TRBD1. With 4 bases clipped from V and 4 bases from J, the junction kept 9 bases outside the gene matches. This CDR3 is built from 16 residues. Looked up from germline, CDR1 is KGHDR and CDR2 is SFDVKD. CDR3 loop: CATSEAGTVPYNEQFF. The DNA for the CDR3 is TGTGCCACCAGTGAGGCCGGGACAGTACCTTACAATGAGCAGTTCTTC.